This entry lists 4 T cell receptor beta chains sequenced from one sample in a study of CD8 T cells in ankylosing spondylitis (dated by TCRdb to about 2017). The library was built by means of 5' RACE. Sequenced using an Illumina HiSeq 2500. In TCRdb, the public reads were trimmed at Q25 with fastp and aligned with MiXCR, with productive beta chains retained. Each entry is one CDR3 protein sequence, shown with its most common DNA and genes. The sample data list about 89,000 distinct CDR3 sequences, and around 26% of these were observed just once. The leading ten clones occupy about 60% of the sample. The specimen sequenced was blood, either unsorted or a sorted T cell fraction (not recorded which). The receptors were sampled from a male donor with ankylosing spondylitis or in good health (not recorded which).

This clonotype was detected only once. V is TRBV5-1 and J is TRBJ1-2; D not certain. V was clipped by 4 bases and J by 5 bases, with 12 bases between them. Germline-derived CDR1 and CDR2 are SGHRS and YFSETQ. CDR3 length: 13 residues. The CDR3 DNA sequence: TGCGCCAGCAGCCCAACTGGGGTTTATGGCTACACCTTC. Translating gives CASSPTGVYGYTF.

The chain couples TRBV20-1 to TRBJ2-7, with D possibly being TRBD1 (5 bases). V was trimmed by 0 bases and J by 3 bases, leaving 12 bases between them. Germline V gene lookup returns CDR1 DFQATT and CDR2 SNEGSKA (reference sequence). The CDR3 length is 14 residues. CDR3 loop: CSARDLGRDYEQYF. In DNA form, the CDR3 reads TGCAGTGCTAGAGATTTGGGCAGGGACTACGAGCAGTACTTC.

On this clonotype itself: The CDR3 end shows no conserved phenylalanine or tryptophan, and so a read error is likely. It is unclear where the CDR3 begins or ends on the DNA, so no DNA is shown, and the CDR3 is as TCRdb lists it. This sequence joins TRBV11-3 and TRBJ2-7; the DNA was not used to check the table's D call, TRBD2. CDR1 and CDR2 from the germline V gene are SGHNT and YENEEA. A total of 9 residues make up the CDR3, ends included. The CDR3 reads CASSLHPAA.

The chain recombines TRBV5-1 with TRBJ2-1; tentatively, D is TRBD1 or TRBD2 (6 bases each). The CDR3 has 14 residues. V was cut by 2 bases and J by 10 bases, with 16 bases left in between. Germline V lookup: CDR1 SGHRS, CDR2 YFSETQ. The CDR3 loop reads CASSLISGGVEQFF. The CDR3 DNA reads as TGCGCCAGCAGCTTAATTTCCGGGGGCGTCGAGCAGTTCTTC.